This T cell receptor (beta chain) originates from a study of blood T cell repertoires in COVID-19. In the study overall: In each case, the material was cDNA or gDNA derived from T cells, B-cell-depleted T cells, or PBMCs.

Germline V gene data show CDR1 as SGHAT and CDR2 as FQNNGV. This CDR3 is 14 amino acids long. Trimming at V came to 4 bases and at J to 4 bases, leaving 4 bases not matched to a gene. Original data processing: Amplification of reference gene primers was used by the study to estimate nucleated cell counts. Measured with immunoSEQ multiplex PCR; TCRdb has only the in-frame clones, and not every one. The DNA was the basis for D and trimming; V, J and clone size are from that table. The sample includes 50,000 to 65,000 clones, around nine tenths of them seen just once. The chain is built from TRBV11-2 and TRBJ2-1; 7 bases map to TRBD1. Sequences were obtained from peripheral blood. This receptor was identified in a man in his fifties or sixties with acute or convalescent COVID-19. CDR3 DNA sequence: TGTGCCAGCAGCTCCTGGACAGGATACAATGAGCAGTTCTTC. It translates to CASSSWTGYNEQFF.